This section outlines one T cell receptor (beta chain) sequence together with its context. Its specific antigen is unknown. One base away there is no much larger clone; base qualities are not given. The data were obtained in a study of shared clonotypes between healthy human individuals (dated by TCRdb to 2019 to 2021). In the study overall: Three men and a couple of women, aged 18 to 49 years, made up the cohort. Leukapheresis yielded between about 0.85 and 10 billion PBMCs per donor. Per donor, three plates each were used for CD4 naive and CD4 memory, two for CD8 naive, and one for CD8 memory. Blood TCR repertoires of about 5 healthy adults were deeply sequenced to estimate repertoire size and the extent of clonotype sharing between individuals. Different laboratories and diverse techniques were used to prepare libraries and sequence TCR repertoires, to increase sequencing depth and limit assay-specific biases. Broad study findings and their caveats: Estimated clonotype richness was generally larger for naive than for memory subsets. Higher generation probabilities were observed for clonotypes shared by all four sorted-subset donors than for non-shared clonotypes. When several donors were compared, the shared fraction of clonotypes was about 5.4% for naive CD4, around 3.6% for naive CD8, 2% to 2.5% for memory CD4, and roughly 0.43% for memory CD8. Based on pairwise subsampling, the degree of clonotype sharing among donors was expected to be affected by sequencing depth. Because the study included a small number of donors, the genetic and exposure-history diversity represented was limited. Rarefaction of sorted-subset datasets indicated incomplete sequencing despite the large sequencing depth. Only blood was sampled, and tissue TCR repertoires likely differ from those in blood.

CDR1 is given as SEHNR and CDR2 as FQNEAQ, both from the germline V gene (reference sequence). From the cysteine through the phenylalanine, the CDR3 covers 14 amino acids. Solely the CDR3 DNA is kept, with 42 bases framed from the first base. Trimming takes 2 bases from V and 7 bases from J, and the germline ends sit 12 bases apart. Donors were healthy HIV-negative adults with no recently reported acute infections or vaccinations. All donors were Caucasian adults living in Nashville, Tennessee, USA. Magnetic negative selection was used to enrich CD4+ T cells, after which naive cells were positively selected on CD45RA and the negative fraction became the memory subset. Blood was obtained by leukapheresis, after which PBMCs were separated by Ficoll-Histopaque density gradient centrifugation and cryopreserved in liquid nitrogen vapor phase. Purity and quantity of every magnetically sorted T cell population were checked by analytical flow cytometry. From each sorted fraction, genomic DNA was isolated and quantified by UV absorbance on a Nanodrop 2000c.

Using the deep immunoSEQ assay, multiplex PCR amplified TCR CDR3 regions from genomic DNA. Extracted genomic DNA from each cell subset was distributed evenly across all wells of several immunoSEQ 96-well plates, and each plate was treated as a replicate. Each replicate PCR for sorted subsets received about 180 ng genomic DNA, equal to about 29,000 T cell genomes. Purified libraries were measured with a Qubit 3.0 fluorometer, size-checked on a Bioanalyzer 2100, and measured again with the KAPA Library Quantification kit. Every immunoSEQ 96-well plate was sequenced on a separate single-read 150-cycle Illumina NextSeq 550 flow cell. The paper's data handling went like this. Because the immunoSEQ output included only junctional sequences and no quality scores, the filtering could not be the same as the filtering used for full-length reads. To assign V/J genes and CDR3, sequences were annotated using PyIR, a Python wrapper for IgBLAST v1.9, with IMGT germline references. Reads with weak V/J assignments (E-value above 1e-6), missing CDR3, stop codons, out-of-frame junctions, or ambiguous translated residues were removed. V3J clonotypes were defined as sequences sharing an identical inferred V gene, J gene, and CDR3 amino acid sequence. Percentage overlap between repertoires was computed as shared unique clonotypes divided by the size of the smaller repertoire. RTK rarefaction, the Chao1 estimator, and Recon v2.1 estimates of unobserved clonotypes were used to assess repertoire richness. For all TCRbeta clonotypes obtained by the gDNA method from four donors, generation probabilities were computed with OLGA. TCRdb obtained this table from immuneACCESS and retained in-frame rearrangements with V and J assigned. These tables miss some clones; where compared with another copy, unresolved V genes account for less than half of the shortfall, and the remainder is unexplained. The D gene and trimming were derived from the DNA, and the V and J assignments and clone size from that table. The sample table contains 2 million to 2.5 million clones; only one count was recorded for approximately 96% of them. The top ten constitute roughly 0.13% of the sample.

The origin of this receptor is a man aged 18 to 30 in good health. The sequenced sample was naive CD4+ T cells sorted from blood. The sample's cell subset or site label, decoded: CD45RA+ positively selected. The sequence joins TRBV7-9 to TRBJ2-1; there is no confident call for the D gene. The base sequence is TGTGCCAGCAGCTTATTGGCCGTCTGGAATGAGCAGTTCTTC. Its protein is CASSLLAVWNEQFF.